These 16 T cell receptor beta chains were sequenced from one sample in a study of blood T cell repertoires in COVID-19. Repertoires were generated with immunoSEQ multiplex PCR, while TCRdb's copy carries only in-frame clones and drops some. The sample includes 20,000 to 30,000 clones, around nine tenths of them seen just once. Sequencing was performed on peripheral blood. The source of these receptors is a man between 50 and 59 years old with active COVID-19.

This chain connects TRBV14 to TRBJ2-7; possibly TRBD1 for D (6 bases). CDR1 SGHDN and CDR2 FVKESK come from the germline V gene. V shed 4 bases and J shed 0 bases, with 13 bases lying between them. CDR3 size: 15 residues. Written as DNA, the CDR3 is TGTGCCAGCAGCCCCCGCCGGGACATCTCCTACGAGCAGTACTTC. Encoded protein: CASSPRRDISYEQYF.

The sample holds a few counts of this clone. The V call is TRBV5-1, the J call TRBJ1-5, with D uncertain. The CDR3 loop spans 13 amino acids. The germline V and J ends were trimmed by 4 bases and 5 bases, with 10 bases remaining between them. Per the germline V gene, CDR1 is SGHRS and CDR2 is YFSETQ. The DNA of the CDR3 is TGCGCCAGCAGCATGGATCGTTATCAGCCCCAGCATTTT. Translation: CASSMDRYQPQHF.

The chain links TRBV5-1 to TRBJ2-7; TRBD1 agrees at 7 bases. Trimming at V came to 0 bases and at J to 2 bases, leaving 8 bases not matched to a gene. Germline V gene sequence: CDR1 SGHRS, CDR2 YFSETQ. The CDR3 totals 16 residues. CDR3 in DNA: TGCGCCAGCAGCTTGGTGTACGGGACAGTCACCTACGAGCAGTACTTC. This sequence encodes CASSLVYGTVTYEQYF.

This clone is labeled large. The J gene is TRBJ2-3, the V gene TRBV6-2 or TRBV6-3; TRBD1 aligns across 8 bases. V was pared by 5 bases and J by 3 bases, with 4 bases of the junction left unmatched. The CDR3 has 14 residues. Germline V gives CDR1 MNHEY, CDR2 SVGEGT. CDR3 protein: CASSPGQETDTQYF. CDR3 DNA sequence: TGTGCCAGCAGTCCGGGACAGGAGACAGATACGCAGTATTTT.

This chain links TRBV5-4 with TRBJ2-3; 8 bases are a match to TRBD1. The CDR3 runs 16 residues. Germline V CDR1 and CDR2: SGHNT, YYREEE (reference sequence). J was trimmed by 5 bases and V by 0 bases; bases with no gene match: 8. The DNA for the CDR3 is TGTGCCAGCAGCTTGGCCGGACAGGGCTGGGTAGATACGCAGTATTTT. Translated: CASSLAGQGWVDTQYF.

Only a few counts were recorded for this clone. The V gene is TRBV5-5, the J gene TRBJ2-7; no reliable D call. Per germline, CDR1 SGHKS and CDR2 YYEKEE (reference sequence). V lost 6 bases and J lost 2, with 15 bases in between. This CDR3 has 14 amino acids. CDR3: CASTLHRVAYEQYF. The CDR3 region has the DNA TGTGCCAGCACCCTCCACCGGGTAGCCTACGAGCAGTACTTC.

This clone came up a few times. The CDR3 loop reads CASSHRAGGNEKLFF. The CDR3 DNA follows: TGTGCCAGCAGCCACAGGGCAGGGGGGAATGAAAAACTGTTTTTT. This sequence joins TRBV3-1 (or the pseudogene TRBV3-2) and TRBJ1-4; 7 bases fit TRBD1. The germline V gene encodes CDR1 LGHDT and CDR2 YNNKEL (reference sequence). The CDR3 totals 15 residues. The ends lost 3 bases at V and 5 bases at J; junction bases unmatched: 6.

This rearrangement joins TRBV15 to TRBJ2-2, with unresolved D. CDR3 size: 14 residues. Between the trimmed V and J ends, which lost 2 bases and 1 base, there was a span of 5 bases. Germline loops: CDR1 LNHNV, CDR2 YYDKDF (reference sequence). The CDR3 DNA sequence: TGTGCCACCAGCAGACTAGAGAACACCGGGGAGCTGTTTTTT. This sequence encodes CATSRLENTGELFF.

The rearrangement links TRBV27 to TRBJ1-1; unclear D gene. Germline V gene data show CDR1 as MNHEY and CDR2 as SMNVEV (reference sequence). This CDR3 region has 14 residues. V gave up 2 bases and J gave up 1 base, with 8 bases separating them. The CDR3 DNA reads as TGTGCCAGCAGTTTACTATTTAAGAACACTGAAGCTTTCTTT. Residues: CASSLLFKNTEAFF.

This sequence joins TRBV19 and TRBJ1-6, with D unclear. V gave up 1 base and J gave up 2 bases, with 3 bases separating them. This CDR3 has 14 amino acids. The germline gives CDR1 LNHDA, CDR2 SQIVND (reference sequence). The chain's CDR3 is CASSIVAYNSPLHF. Written as DNA, the CDR3 is TGTGCCAGTAGTATAGTAGCCTATAATTCACCCCTCCACTTT. Together with reference TRBV19 and TRBJ1-6, the CDR3 gives the full variable domain: DGGITQSPKYLFRKEGQNVTLSCEQNLNHDAMYWYRQDPGQGLRLIYYSQIVNDFQKGDIAEGYSVSREKKESFPLTVTSAQKNPTAFYLCASSIVAYNSPLHFGNGTRLTVT.

J is TRBJ1-4 and V is TRBV28, with D possibly TRBD1 on 5 matching bases. With 8 bases removed from V and 8 bases from J, the gap between germline ends came to 21 bases. The V gene's germline CDR1 is MDHEN and CDR2 SYDVKM. This CDR3 spans 15 amino acids. The CDR3 loop is CASSSPAAGHEKLFF. The CDR3 region has the DNA TGTGCCAGCTCTTCCCCGGCGGCAGGGCACGAAAAACTGTTTTTT.

This chain links TRBV24-1 with TRBJ2-1; maybe TRBD1 (6 bases). V lost 3 bases to trimming and J lost 0 bases, with 14 bases between them. The germline gives CDR1 KGHDR, CDR2 SFDVKD. The CDR3 has 17 amino acids. The CDR3 region has the DNA TGTGCCACCAGTGATCAGGACAGAAGGAGCTCCTACAATGAGCAGTTCTTC. Its translation is CATSDQDRRSSYNEQFF.

V gene TRBV24-1 combines with J gene TRBJ2-5; D is perhaps TRBD2 (6 bases). This CDR3 region has 15 residues. The germline gives CDR1 KGHDR, CDR2 SFDVKD. With 3 bases removed from V and 1 base from J, the gap between germline ends came to 11 bases. CDR3 sequence: CATSDPGLFQETQYF. The CDR3 region has the DNA TGTGCCACCAGTGATCCGGGACTTTTCCAAGAGACCCAGTACTTC.

This clone showed up just once. V and J are TRBV6-5 and TRBJ2-3, with TRBD2 matching 9 bases. Trimming took 7 bases from V and 0 from J; bases not matched to a gene: 5. The CDR3 spans 15 residues. Per the germline V gene, CDR1 is MNHEY and CDR2 is SVGAGI. The chain's CDR3 is CASTLAGRSTDTQYF. CDR3 nucleotides: TGTGCCAGCACACTAGCGGGCCGTAGCACAGATACGCAGTATTTT.

The chain is built from TRBV19 and TRBJ2-1; unclear D gene. The CDR3 contains 13 residues. The germline gives CDR1 LNHDA, CDR2 SQIVND (reference sequence). V lost 4 bases to trimming and J lost 7 bases, with 11 bases between them. CDR3 sequence reads: CASSTPFGNEQFF. The CDR3 DNA reads as TGTGCCAGTAGTACCCCGTTCGGGAATGAGCAGTTCTTC. Based on the CDR3 plus reference TRBV19 and TRBJ2-1, the full variable domain is DGGITQSPKYLFRKEGQNVTLSCEQNLNHDAMYWYRQDPGQGLRLIYYSQIVNDFQKGDIAEGYSVSREKKESFPLTVTSAQKNPTAFYLCASSTPFGNEQFFGPGTRLTVL.

The chain uses TRBV9 and TRBJ2-7; 7 bases align to TRBD2. This CDR3 contains 14 residues. CDR1 is SGDLS and CDR2 is YYNGEE in the germline V gene. Trimming removed 1 base from V and 4 bases from J; junction bases left unmatched: 5. The CDR3 loop reads CASSVTMGGYEQYF. The CDR3, as DNA: TGTGCCAGCAGCGTAACGATGGGAGGGTACGAGCAGTACTTC.